The 12 T cell receptor beta chains below all came from one sample that was sequenced in a study of blood T cells in healthy people across ages. A second PCR, run for about 7 to 11 cycles, used a sample-barcoded 5' primer plus a J-beta primer mix. One entry per CDR3 protein results from TCRdb running MiXCR on the 5' RACE reads. The data contain 1.5 million to 2 million distinct CDR3 sequences, 25% to 30% of them singletons. What was sequenced was blood. The receptors were gathered from a woman under 40 in good health.

A remark on this clonotype: A read error may be the cause here, since a much bigger clone is one base away. The chain couples TRBV27 to TRBJ2-1; TRBD2 might be the D (5 bases). The V gene's germline CDR1 is MNHEY and CDR2 SMNVEV (reference sequence). This CDR3 region has 12 residues. The CDR3 reads CASRMWPLEHFF. CDR3 nucleotides: TGTGCCAGCAGGATGTGGCCACTAGAGCACTTCTTC.

Only a few counts were recorded for this clonotype. The V and J genes are TRBV5-5 and TRBJ2-2, with TRBD2 identical over 10 bases. Germline CDR1 reads SGHKS; CDR2 reads YYEKEE (reference sequence). The CDR3 runs 17 residues. V gave up 4 bases and J gave up 7 bases; unmatched junction bases: 13. The CDR3 sequence: CASSPTSGIGRGGELFF. The CDR3 DNA sequence: TGTGCCAGCAGCCCTACTAGCGGGATTGGACGGGGCGGGGAGCTGTTTTTT.

This clonotype turned up a few times. This sequence joins TRBV9 and TRBJ2-6; D unclear. Per germline, CDR1 SGDLS and CDR2 YYNGEE. This CDR3 region has 18 residues. Trimming removed 2 bases at V and 4 bases at J, with 19 bases between. The CDR3 DNA is TGTGCCAGCAGCGTGGCCCCCCCGGTGAATACCGGGGCCAACGTCCTGACTTTC. Translated: CASSVAPPVNTGANVLTF.

The CDR3 bases are TGTGCCAGCAGCCTCCGGACAGGGCTTTCCTACAATGAGCAGTTCTTC. Translated, it gives CASSLRTGLSYNEQFF. This chain joins TRBV7-9 and TRBJ2-1; 8 nucleotides line up with TRBD1. The V segment lost 5 bases and the J segment 1 base; nucleotides outside the gene matches: 7. The CDR3 contains 16 residues. The germline CDR1 and CDR2 sequences are SEHNR and FQNEAQ (reference sequence).

There are many counts of this clonotype. The genes are TRBV20-1 and TRBJ2-7; possible D gene TRBD1, 7 bases. The CDR3 has 17 amino acids. CDR1 is DFQATT, CDR2 SNEGSKA, per germline (reference sequence). With 6 bases removed from V and 0 bases from J, the gap between germline ends came to 24 bases. The CDR3 here is CSAPFSGGTASSYEQYF. CDR3 nucleotides: TGCAGTGCCCCTTTTTCCGGCGGGACAGCGAGCTCCTACGAGCAGTACTTC.

This clonotype was counted between two and nine times. The V gene is TRBV29-1, the J gene TRBJ1-2; D gene uncertain. V was shortened by 3 bases and J by 7 bases, with 15 bases between the two germline ends. Germline V gene sequence: CDR1 SQVTM, CDR2 ANQGSEA. This CDR3 region has 13 residues. CDR3 residues: CSVEEAWAVGYTF. CDR3 nucleotide sequence: TGCAGCGTTGAGGAGGCCTGGGCGGTTGGCTACACCTTC.

The V and J genes are TRBV12-3 or TRBV12-4 and TRBJ2-7; 11 bases are a match to TRBD2. The CDR3 has 15 residues. J gave up 3 bases and V 6 bases, and 7 bases lay outside the gene matches. The CDR3 DNA follows: TGTGCCAGCAGCTACAAAGGACTAGCGGGCTACGAGCAGTACTTC. This sequence encodes CASSYKGLAGYEQYF.

V and J are TRBV3-1 and TRBJ1-1, with D perhaps matching TRBD1 (6 bases). Germline CDR1 reads LGHDT; CDR2 reads YNNKEL (reference sequence). This CDR3 region has 16 residues. Trimming removed 4 bases from V and 5 bases from J, with 20 bases in between. Here the CDR3 DNA reads TGTGCCAGCAGCCTCTCCTTAACAGGGAGAAGGACTGAAGCTTTCTTT. Amino acid sequence: CASSLSLTGRRTEAFF.

The chain combines TRBV5-1 with TRBJ2-5, with D perhaps TRBD1 or TRBD2 (6 bases each). Germline lookup yields CDR1 SGHRS and CDR2 YFSETQ. The CDR3 consists of 15 residues. V gave up 4 bases and J gave up 0 bases, with 13 bases separating them. In DNA form, the CDR3 reads TGCGCCAGCAGCATGGGGGGCCGGAACCAAGAGACCCAGTACTTC. Its translation is CASSMGGRNQETQYF.

The genes are TRBV30 and TRBJ2-5, with 10 bases fitting TRBD2. Germline CDR1 and CDR2: GTSNPN and SVGIG (reference sequence). This CDR3 comprises 14 residues. Germline trimming cut 2 bases from V and 11 bases from J; bases unmatched to any gene: 11. The CDR3: CAWSLLAGASEQYF. The DNA for the CDR3 is TGTGCCTGGAGTCTCCTAGCGGGAGCGAGTGAGCAGTACTTC. The variable domain in full, with the rest retrieved from reference TRBV30 and TRBJ2-5, is SQTIHQWPATLVQPVGSPLSLECTVEGTSNPNLYWYRQAAGRGLQLLFYSVGIGQISSEVPQNLSASRPQDRQFILSSKKLLLSDSGFYLCAWSLLAGASEQYFGPGTRLLVL.

A word on this clonotype: One base away lies a much larger clone, so this may be a sequencing read error. The chain is built from TRBV27 and TRBJ2-5; D perhaps matches TRBD1 (5 bases). The J call is in doubt because the DNA end fits TRBJ2-7 better. This CDR3 has 15 residues. The germline gives CDR1 MNHEY, CDR2 SMNVEV (reference sequence). Written as DNA, the CDR3 is TGTGCCAGCAGTGTATCGCAGGGTTGGACCTACGAGCAGTACTTC. Its protein is CASSVSQGWTYEQYF.

A few counts support this clonotype. The chain combines TRBV5-1 with TRBJ2-1; maybe TRBD1 (5 bases). This CDR3 has 14 residues. Germline V gene lookup returns CDR1 SGHRS and CDR2 YFSETQ. V was cut by 4 bases and J by 8 bases, with 16 bases left in between. The CDR3 here is CASSPNMQGDEQFF. The CDR3 coding sequence is TGCGCCAGCAGCCCCAATATGCAGGGTGATGAGCAGTTCTTC.